This T cell receptor beta chain was sequenced during a study of shared clonotypes between healthy human individuals. Whole-study results and caveats: Limited genetic and exposure-history diversity came from having few donors. The expectation was that sequencing depth would affect clonotype sharing among donors.

Germline V gene data show CDR1 as SGHRS and CDR2 as YFSETQ. The CDR3 has 15 amino acids. Trimming left V 0 bases short and J 4 bases short, with 11 bases between. Data came from immunoSEQ multiplex PCR; TCRdb stores just in-frame clones and leaves some out. Here the sample spans about 2 million clones, about 95% being singletons. A remark on this clone: Its antigen is not identified. Other DNA sequences from this sample encode an identical CDR3 as well.

Selected positively for CCR7 and CD45RO-negative, naive CD8 cells excluded terminally differentiated effector memory CD45RA+ cells. The chain combines TRBV5-1 with TRBJ2-1; TRBD2 is a possible D gene (7 bases). The source material was naive CD8+ T cells sorted from blood. This TCR came from a man younger than 35 in good health. The chain's CDR3 is CASSLVGGPYNEQFF. In nucleotides, the CDR3 is TGCGCCAGCAGCTTGGTCGGGGGGCCTTACAATGAGCAGTTCTTC.